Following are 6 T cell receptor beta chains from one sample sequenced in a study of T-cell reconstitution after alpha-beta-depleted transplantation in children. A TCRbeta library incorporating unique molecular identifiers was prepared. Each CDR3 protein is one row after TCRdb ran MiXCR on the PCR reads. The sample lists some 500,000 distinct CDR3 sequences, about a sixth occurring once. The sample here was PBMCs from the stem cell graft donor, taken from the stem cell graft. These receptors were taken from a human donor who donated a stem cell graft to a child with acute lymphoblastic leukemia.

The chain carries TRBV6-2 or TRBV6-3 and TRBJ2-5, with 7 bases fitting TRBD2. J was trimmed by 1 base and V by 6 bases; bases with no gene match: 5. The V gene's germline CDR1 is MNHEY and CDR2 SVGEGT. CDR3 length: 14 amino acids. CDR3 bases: TGTGCCAGCAGCCGAGGGACTATCCAAGAGACCCAGTACTTC. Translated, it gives CASSRGTIQETQYF.

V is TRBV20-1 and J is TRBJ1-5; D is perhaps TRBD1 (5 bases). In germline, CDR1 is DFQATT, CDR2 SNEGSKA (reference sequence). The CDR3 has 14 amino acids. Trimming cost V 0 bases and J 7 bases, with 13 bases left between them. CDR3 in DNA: TGCAGTGCTAGAGACGGGGCTTCGGGACAGCCCCAGCATTTT. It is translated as CSARDGASGQPQHF.

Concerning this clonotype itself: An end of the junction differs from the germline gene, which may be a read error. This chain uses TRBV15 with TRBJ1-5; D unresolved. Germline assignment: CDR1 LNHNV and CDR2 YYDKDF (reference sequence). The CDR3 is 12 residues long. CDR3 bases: TGTGCCACCAGCAGAGATTGGAACCCGCCGGATTTT. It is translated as CATSRDWNPPDF.

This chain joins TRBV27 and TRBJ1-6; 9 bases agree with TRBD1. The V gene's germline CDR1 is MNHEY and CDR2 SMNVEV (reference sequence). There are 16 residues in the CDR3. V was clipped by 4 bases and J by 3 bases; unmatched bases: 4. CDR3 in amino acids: CASSSGQGFYNSPLHF. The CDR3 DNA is TGTGCCAGCAGTTCGGGACAGGGTTTCTATAATTCACCCCTCCACTTT.

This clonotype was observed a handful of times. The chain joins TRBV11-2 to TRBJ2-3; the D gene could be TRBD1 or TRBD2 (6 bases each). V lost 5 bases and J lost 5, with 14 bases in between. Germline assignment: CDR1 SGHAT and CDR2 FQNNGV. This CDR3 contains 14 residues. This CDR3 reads CASSLGGRRDTQYF. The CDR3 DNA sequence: TGTGCCAGCAGCCTAGGGGGGAGGAGAGATACGCAGTATTTT.

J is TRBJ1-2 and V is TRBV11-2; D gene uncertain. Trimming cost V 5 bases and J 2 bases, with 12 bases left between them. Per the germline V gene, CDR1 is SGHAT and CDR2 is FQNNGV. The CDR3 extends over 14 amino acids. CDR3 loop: CASSAQVANYGYTF. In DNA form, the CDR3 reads TGTGCCAGCAGCGCTCAGGTGGCAAACTATGGCTACACCTTC.